This is a list of T cell receptor beta chains from one sample in a study of regulatory T cells in long-lasting Graves disease. One entry per CDR3 protein, called by TCRdb with MiXCR from the multiplex PCR reads. This table holds under 500,000 distinct CDR3 sequences, less than 25% found once. Sample: peripheral blood mononuclear cells (PBMCs), taken when the disease was refractory, from a patient treated with antithyroid drugs. All receptors derive from a female donor with Graves disease. Both conserved end residues are part of each CDR3. Fields, in order: J gene, V gene, D gene, clone size, CDR3 DNA, CDR3 protein. The D gene is left open where the match is weak. For some rows the clone size is stated as once, few or many, or as a class when expanded; others skip it.

>TRBJ2-1|TRBV29-1|TRBD2|few
TGCAGCGTTGAGGGACTAGCGGGAAGGGAGTACAATGAGCAGTTCTTC
CSVEGLAGREYNEQFF
>TRBJ2-7|TRBV6-1|TRBD2|-
TGTGCCAGCCGTCGACTAGCTGTTAGCTCCTACGAGCAGTACTTC
CASRRLAVSSYEQYF
>TRBJ1-5|TRBV19|-|-
TGTGCCAGTAGTGGTTCAGGGAATAGCAATCAGCCCCAGCATTTT
CASSGSGNSNQPQHF
>TRBJ1-4|TRBV7-6|-|many
TGTGCCAGCAGCCCCGACATTGACGCGCGAAAACTGTTTTTT
CASSPDIDARKLFF
>TRBJ1-4|TRBV6-1|-|-
TGTGCCAGCAGTCCCGACAAACCCTACAGTGAAAAACTGTTTTTT
CASSPDKPYSEKLFF
>TRBJ2-7|TRBV27|TRBD1|few
TGTGCCAGCAGTTTTGGGGACAGTACCTACGAGCAGTACTTC
CASSFGDSTYEQYF
>TRBJ1-5|TRBV30|-|-
TGTGCCTGGAGTGATACAAGGGGAAATCAGCCCCAGCATTTT
CAWSDTRGNQPQHF
>TRBJ2-7|TRBV7-2|-|many
TGTGCCAGCAGCAGCCGTCCGGGCGGGATCAACTACGAGCAGTACTTC
CASSSRPGGINYEQYF
>TRBJ1-2|TRBV29-1|-|few
TGCAGCGTTGAAGGTCGGTCCGGCTACACCTTC
CSVEGRSGYTF
>TRBJ1-2|TRBV6-1|TRBD1|many
TGTGCCAGCAGTGGACTACAGGGGGAGGCCATCTATGGCTACACCTTC
CASSGLQGEAIYGYTF
>TRBJ2-7|TRBV7-9|-|few
TGTGCCAGCAGCTTAGCCGAGTTGGACCCTGACGAGCAGTACTTC
CASSLAELDPDEQYF
>TRBJ2-5|TRBV7-2|TRBD1|many
TGTGCCAGCAGCCGGCCGACCAGACAGGGGTTAAAGGAGACCCAGTACTTC
CASSRPTRQGLKETQYF
>TRBJ2-6|TRBV2|-|many
TGTGCCAGCAGTTTTCATCCGGACTCTGGGGCCAACGTCCTGACTTTC
CASSFHPDSGANVLTF
>TRBJ1-4|TRBV3-1|-|many
TGTGCCAGCAGCCAACCCCAGGCGAGGGAAAAACTGTTTTTT
CASSQPQAREKLFF
>TRBJ2-7|TRBV5-1|-|few
TGCGCCAGCAGCTTGGGGGGGGCCGCGGCCTACGAGCAGTACTTC
CASSLGGAAAYEQYF
>TRBJ1-3|TRBV30|-|-
TGTGCCTGGAGTGTTGGGCAGGACGGGTCCGAGCGGTACACCATATATTTT
CAWSVGQDGSERYTIYF
>TRBJ1-1|TRBV9|TRBD1|-
TGTGCCAGCAGCGCGGGACAGGCAGCTGAAGCTTTCTTT
CASSAGQAAEAFF
>TRBJ2-2|TRBV19|-|many
TGTGCCAGTAGTATGAAGAGTATTGCCGGGGAGCTGTTTTTT
CASSMKSIAGELFF
>TRBJ1-2|TRBV9|-|-
TGTGCCAGCAGCGTGAGCGGGATCTATGGCTACACCTTC
CASSVSGIYGYTF
>TRBJ2-7|TRBV27|-|many
TGTGCCAGCAGTCCCGGGCCGAGCTCCTACGAGCAGTACTTC
CASSPGPSSYEQYF
>TRBJ2-7|TRBV11-1|TRBD1|-
TGTGCCAGCAGTCCAATAAGAACCGGGACAGGGGGGCCCGAGCAGTACTTC
CASSPIRTGTGGPEQYF
>TRBJ1-2|TRBV25-1|TRBD1|-
TGTGCCAGCAGTGGCCCGGGACAGGGGGACTATGGCTACACCTTC
CASSGPGQGDYGYTF
>TRBJ2-5|TRBV15|TRBD1|few
TGTGCCACCAGCAGAGGGCTGGACAGGCAAGAGACCCAGTACTTC
CATSRGLDRQETQYF
>TRBJ1-5|TRBV12-3/TRBV12-4|TRBD1|many
TGTGCCAGCAGTCGGGTGACAGGGGTGGTTCAGCCCCAGCATTTT
CASSRVTGVVQPQHF
>TRBJ1-1|TRBV20-1|-|-
TGCAGTGCTAGGGACGGGAACACTGAAGCTTTCTTT
CSARDGNTEAFF
>TRBJ2-7|TRBV2|-|many
TGTGCCAGCCGGGACCTCGTTACATACGAGCAGTACTTC
CASRDLVTYEQYF
>TRBJ2-3|TRBV7-3|-|-
TGTGCCAGCAGCTCAACCGGTGGTCGGGATACGCAGTATTTT
CASSSTGGRDTQYF
>TRBJ1-1|TRBV7-2|-|few
TGTGCCAGCAGCGGTGCGGGAGGAGGGTACAGGAACACTGAAGCTTTCTTT
CASSGAGGGYRNTEAFF
>TRBJ2-2|TRBV6-5|TRBD2|many
TGTGCCAGCAGTTACTTAGCGGGGGCTAACACCGGGGAGCTGTTTTTT
CASSYLAGANTGELFF
>TRBJ2-3|TRBV7-3|TRBD2|-
TGTGCCAGCAGCTTAACGGCGGGAGGGCCTCCAGATACGCAGTATTTT
CASSLTAGGPPDTQYF
>TRBJ1-6|TRBV6-9|-|many
TGTGCCAGCATCGGGACTGAAAAACCTGCACCCCTCCACTTT
CASIGTEKPAPLHF
>TRBJ1-1|TRBV2|TRBD1|many
TGTGCCAGCAGTAATACAGGGGGGAACACTGAAGCTTTCTTT
CASSNTGGNTEAFF
>TRBJ2-5|TRBV6-1|TRBD1|many
TGTGCCGCCCGATCCGGGACAGGGAAAGAAGAGACCCAGTACTTC
CAARSGTGKEETQYF
>TRBJ1-3|TRBV12-3/TRBV12-4|-|-
TGTGCCAGCAGTTTAGGGACAAGCGCGGGAAACACCATATATTTT
CASSLGTSAGNTIYF
>TRBJ1-5|TRBV2|TRBD1|few
TGTGCCAGCACAGGGGGATGGCGGCCCCAGCATTTT
CASTGGWRPQHF
>TRBJ2-1|TRBV15|TRBD2|-
TGTGCCACCAGCAGAGTCCGGCGGGAGGGCCGATTTGAGCAGTTCTTC
CATSRVRREGRFEQFF
>TRBJ2-7|TRBV30|TRBD1|-
TGTGCCTGGATGGGACAGGATAACAACTACGAGCAGTACTTC
CAWMGQDNNYEQYF
>TRBJ2-2|TRBV27|TRBD2|-
TGTGCCAGCAGTTTAGGACGGACTAGCGTCTTCGGGGAGCTGTTTTTT
CASSLGRTSVFGELFF
>TRBJ2-2|TRBV7-3|-|many
TGTGCCAGCAACCTTTGGACGCAACTTGAGCCAACCGGGGAGCTGTTTTTT
CASNLWTQLEPTGELFF
>TRBJ1-1|TRBV28|-|many
TGTGCCAGCAGTTCGTACCGAAACAGGGTGGGAGCTTTCTTT
CASSSYRNRVGAFF